Reported below is one TCR beta chain. Its antigen is unknown. Vbeta (60) and Jbeta (13) primers were used in the PCR. TCRdb's copy holds only in-frame clones and misses some; the assay was immunoSEQ multiplex PCR. The table shows roughly 110,000 clones, with over 60% occurring only once. Germline lookup yields CDR1 SGHTA and CDR2 FQGNSA. Trimming pared 1 base from V and 5 bases from J, leaving 12 bases between. The CDR3 is made up of 14 amino acids. This specimen comes from a study of cytomegalovirus exposure and HLA in healthy donors. Study context: Prior work identified 120 million or so unique TCR beta sequences in around 170 million T cells.

Overall study findings and caveats: Trimming of TCR beta V- and J-genes showed a link, identified in a later analysis, to a missense DCLRE1C variant. The authors confirmed in vitro that three CMV-associated chains were specific for CMV antigens.

The rearrangement links TRBV7-2 to TRBJ2-7, with a possible D match to TRBD2 (5 bases). The TCR originated in a man aged 25 to 40 in good health and CMV-seropositive. The sample was PBMCs. The CDR3 sequence: CASSLVLPGNEQYF. In DNA form, the CDR3 reads TGTGCCAGCAGCTTAGTCCTCCCGGGGAACGAGCAGTACTTC.